This T cell receptor beta chain was captured in a study of OX40 agonist ivuxolimab in advanced cancers. Turning to the study itself: Ivuxolimab was delivered to patients intravenously every 2 weeks at doses spanning 0.01 to 10 mg/kg. Study-wide results and limits: CD4+ and CD8+ blood T cells expanded clonally by week 6 at 0.1 to 3.0 mg/kg. Among expanded peripheral T cells, antigen specificity went undetermined.

Notes on this clone: What it binds is not known.

Repertoires were generated with immunoSEQ multiplex PCR, while TCRdb's copy carries only in-frame clones and drops some. The data contain 60,000 to 65,000 clones, around 80% of them singletons. V lost 3 bases and J lost 5; bases outside the gene matches: 9. In germline, CDR1 is SGDLS, CDR2 YYNGEE. CDR3 size: 16 residues. This chain connects TRBV9 to TRBJ2-2; 8 bases agree with TRBD1. This clonotype was obtained from an adult with an advanced solid tumor such as melanoma, head and neck, liver or kidney cancer. Sequencing used CD4+ or CD8+ T cells sorted from blood, obtained in a trial of the OX40 agonist ivuxolimab. The DNA of the CDR3 is TGTGCCAGCAGCGAGAGTTGGACAGGGAAGACCGGGGAGCTGTTTTTT. As protein: CASSESWTGKTGELFF. Complete variable domain (other parts from reference TRBV9 and TRBJ2-2): DSGVTQTPKHLITATGQRVTLRCSPRSGDLSVYWYQQSLDQGLQFLIQYYNGEERAKGNILERFSAQQFPDLHSELNLSSLELGDSALYFCASSESWTGKTGELFFGEGSRLTVL.